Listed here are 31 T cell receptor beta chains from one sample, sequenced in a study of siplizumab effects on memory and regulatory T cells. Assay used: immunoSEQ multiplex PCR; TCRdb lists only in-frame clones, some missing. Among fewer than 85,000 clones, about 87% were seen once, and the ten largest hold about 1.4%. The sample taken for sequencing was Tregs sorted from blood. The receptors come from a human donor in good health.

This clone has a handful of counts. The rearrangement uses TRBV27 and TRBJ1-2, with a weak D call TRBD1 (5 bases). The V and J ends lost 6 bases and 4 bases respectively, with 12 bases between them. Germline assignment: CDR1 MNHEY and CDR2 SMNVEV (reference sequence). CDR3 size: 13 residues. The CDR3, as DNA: TGTGCCAGCAGGAGGACTGGGGCCTATGGCTACACCTTC. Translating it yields CASRRTGAYGYTF.

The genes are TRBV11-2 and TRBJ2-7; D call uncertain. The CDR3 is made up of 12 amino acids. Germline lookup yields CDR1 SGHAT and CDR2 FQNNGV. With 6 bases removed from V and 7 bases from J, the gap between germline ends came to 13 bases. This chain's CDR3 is CASRTRPGEQYF. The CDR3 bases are TGTGCCAGCAGAACAAGGCCAGGAGAGCAGTACTTC.

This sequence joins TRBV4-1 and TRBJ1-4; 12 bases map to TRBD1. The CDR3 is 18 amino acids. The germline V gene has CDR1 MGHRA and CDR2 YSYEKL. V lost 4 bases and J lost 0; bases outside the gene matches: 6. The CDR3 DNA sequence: TGCGCCAGCAGCCCCGGGACAGGGGGCGCGGCAACTAATGAAAAACTGTTTTTT. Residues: CASSPGTGGAATNEKLFF.

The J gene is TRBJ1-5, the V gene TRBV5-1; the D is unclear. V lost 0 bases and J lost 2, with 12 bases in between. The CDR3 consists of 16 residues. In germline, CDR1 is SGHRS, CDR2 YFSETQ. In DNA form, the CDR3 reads TGCGCCAGCAGCTTGGGAGGGCCCTTGGGCAATCAGCCCCAGCATTTT. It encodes CASSLGGPLGNQPQHF.

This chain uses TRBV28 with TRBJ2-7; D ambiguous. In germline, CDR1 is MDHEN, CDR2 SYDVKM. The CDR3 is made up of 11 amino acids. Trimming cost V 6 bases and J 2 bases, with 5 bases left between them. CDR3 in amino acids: CASRKAYEQYF. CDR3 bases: TGTGCCAGCAGGAAAGCCTACGAGCAGTACTTC.

DNA of the CDR3: TGTGCCAGCAGCCAAGATCGAGGCAGGGTGTATGGCTACACCTTC. It yields the protein CASSQDRGRVYGYTF. The gene calls are TRBV4-2 and TRBJ1-2; maybe TRBD1 (5 bases). The V gene's germline CDR1 is LGHNA and CDR2 YNFKEQ. The V and J ends lost 0 bases and 5 bases respectively, with 13 bases between them. This CDR3 is 15 amino acids long.

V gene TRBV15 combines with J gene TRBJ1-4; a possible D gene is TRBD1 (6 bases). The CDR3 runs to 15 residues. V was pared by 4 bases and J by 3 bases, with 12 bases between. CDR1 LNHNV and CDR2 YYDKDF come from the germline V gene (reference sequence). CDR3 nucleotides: TGTGCCACCAGCAAAACAGGGTCCGCTAATGAAAAACTGTTTTTT. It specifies CATSKTGSANEKLFF.

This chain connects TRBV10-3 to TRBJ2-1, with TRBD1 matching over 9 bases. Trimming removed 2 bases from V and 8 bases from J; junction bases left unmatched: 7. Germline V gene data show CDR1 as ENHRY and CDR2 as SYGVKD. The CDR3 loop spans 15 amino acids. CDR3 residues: CAISERAQGAYEQFF. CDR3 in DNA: TGTGCCATCAGTGAGAGGGCACAGGGGGCTTATGAGCAGTTCTTC.

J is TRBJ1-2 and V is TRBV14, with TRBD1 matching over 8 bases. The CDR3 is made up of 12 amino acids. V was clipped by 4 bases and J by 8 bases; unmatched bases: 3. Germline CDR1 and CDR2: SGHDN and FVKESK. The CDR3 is CASSRYRGGYTF. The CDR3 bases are TGTGCCAGCAGCCGCTACAGGGGGGGCTACACCTTC.

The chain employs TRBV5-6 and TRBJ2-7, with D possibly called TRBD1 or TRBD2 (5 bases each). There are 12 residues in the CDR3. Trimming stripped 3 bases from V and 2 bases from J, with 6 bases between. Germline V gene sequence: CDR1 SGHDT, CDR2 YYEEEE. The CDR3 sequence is CASSWGPYEQYF. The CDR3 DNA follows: TGTGCCAGCAGCTGGGGACCCTACGAGCAGTACTTC.

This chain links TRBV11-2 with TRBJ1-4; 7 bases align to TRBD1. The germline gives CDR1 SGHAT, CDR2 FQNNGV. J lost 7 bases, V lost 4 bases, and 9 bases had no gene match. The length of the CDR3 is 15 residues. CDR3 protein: CASSYAGTEREKLFF. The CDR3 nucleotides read TGTGCCAGCAGCTACGCCGGGACAGAACGTGAAAAACTGTTTTTT.

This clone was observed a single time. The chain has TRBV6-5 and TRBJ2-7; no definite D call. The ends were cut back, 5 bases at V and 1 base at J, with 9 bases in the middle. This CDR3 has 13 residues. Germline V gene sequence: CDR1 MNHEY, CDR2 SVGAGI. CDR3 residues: CASSGKVSYEQYF. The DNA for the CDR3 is TGTGCCAGCAGTGGCAAGGTTTCCTACGAGCAGTACTTC.

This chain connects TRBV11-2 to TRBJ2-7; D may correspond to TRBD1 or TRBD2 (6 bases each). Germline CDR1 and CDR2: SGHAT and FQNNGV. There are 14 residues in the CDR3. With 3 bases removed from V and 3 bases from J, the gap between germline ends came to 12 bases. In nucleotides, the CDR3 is TGTGCCAGCAGCTTTGCACGGGGGCTCTACGAGCAGTACTTC. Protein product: CASSFARGLYEQYF.

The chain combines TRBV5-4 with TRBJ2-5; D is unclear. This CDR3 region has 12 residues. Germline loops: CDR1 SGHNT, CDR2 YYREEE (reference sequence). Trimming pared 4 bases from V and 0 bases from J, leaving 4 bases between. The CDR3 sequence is CASSPYQETQYF. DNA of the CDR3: TGTGCCAGCAGCCCGTACCAAGAGACCCAGTACTTC.

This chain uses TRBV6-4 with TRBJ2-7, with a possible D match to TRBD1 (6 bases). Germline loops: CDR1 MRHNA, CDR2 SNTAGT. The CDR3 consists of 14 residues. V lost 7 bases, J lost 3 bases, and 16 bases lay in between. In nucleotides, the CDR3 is TGTGCCAGCACGGCTAGCCGAGGGGGCTACGAGCAGTACTTC. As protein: CASTASRGGYEQYF.

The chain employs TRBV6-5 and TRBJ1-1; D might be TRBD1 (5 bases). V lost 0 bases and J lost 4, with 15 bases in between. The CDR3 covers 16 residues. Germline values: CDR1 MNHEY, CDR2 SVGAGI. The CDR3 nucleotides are TGTGCCAGCAGTTACTCGAGTCTGGGGGAGTCCACTGAAGCTTTCTTT. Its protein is CASSYSSLGESTEAFF.

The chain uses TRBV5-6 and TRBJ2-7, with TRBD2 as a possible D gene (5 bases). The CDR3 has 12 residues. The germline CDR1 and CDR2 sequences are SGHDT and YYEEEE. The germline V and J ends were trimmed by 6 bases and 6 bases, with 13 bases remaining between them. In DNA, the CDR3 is TGTGCCAGCACGGCCCAGGCGGGCGAGCAGTACTTC. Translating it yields CASTAQAGEQYF.

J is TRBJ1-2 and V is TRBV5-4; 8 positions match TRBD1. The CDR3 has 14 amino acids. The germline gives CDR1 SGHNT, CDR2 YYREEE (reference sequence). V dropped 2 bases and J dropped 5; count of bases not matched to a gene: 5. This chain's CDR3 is CASSLPGQVYGYTF. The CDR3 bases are TGTGCCAGCAGCTTACCGGGACAGGTTTATGGCTACACCTTC.

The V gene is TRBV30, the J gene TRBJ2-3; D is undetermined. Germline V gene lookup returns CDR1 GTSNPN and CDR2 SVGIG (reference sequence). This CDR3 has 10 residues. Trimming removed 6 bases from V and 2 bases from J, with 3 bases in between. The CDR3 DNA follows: TGTGCCTGCCACACAGATACGCAGTATTTT. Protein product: CACHTDTQYF.

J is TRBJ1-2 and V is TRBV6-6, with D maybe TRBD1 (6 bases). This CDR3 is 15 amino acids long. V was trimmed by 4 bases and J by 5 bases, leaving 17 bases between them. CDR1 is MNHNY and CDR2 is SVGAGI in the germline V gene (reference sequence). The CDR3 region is CASSSPMGGPYGYTF. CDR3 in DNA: TGTGCCAGCAGTTCCCCCATGGGGGGCCCTTATGGCTACACCTTC.

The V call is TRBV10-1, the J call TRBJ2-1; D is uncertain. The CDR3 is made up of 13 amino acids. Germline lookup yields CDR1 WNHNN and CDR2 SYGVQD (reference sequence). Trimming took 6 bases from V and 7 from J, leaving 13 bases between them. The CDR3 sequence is CASSRANSNEQFF. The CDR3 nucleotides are TGCGCCAGCAGCCGGGCCAACTCTAATGAGCAGTTCTTC.

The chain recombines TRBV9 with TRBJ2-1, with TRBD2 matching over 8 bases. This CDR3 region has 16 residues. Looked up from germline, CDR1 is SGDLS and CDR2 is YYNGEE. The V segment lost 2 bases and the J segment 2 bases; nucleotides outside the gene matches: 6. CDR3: CASSVSAGGAYNEQFF. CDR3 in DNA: TGTGCCAGCAGCGTCTCTGCCGGGGGGGCCTACAATGAGCAGTTCTTC.

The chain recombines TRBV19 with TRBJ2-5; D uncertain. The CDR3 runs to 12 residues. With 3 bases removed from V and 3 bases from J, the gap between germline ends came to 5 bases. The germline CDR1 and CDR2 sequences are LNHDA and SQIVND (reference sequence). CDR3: CASSINKETQYF. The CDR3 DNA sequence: TGTGCCAGTAGTATTAATAAAGAGACCCAGTACTTC.

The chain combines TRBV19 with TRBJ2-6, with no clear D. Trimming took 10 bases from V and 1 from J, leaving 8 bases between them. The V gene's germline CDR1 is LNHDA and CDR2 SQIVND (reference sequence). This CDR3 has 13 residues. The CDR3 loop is CATQISGANVLTF. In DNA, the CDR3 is TGTGCCACCCAAATTTCTGGGGCCAACGTCCTGACTTTC.

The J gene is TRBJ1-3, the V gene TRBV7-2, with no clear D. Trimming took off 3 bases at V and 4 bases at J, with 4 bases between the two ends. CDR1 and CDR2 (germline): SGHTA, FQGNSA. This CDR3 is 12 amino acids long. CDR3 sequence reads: CASSFGGNTIYF. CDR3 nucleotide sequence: TGTGCCAGCAGCTTCGGCGGAAACACCATATATTTT. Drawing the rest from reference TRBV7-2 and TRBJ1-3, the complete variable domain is GAGVSQSPSNKVTEKGKDVELRCDPISGHTALYWYRQSLGQGLEFLIYFQGNSAPDKSGLPSDRFSAERTGGSVSTLTIQRTQQEDSAVYLCASSFGGNTIYFGEGSWLTVV.

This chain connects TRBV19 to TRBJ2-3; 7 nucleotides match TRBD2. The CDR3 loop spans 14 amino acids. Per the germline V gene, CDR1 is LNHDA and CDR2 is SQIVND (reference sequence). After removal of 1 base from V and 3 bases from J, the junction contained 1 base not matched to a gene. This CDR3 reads CASSIGGGTDTQYF. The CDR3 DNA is TGTGCCAGTAGTATAGGGGGGGGGACAGATACGCAGTATTTT. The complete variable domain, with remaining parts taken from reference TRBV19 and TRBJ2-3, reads DGGITQSPKYLFRKEGQNVTLSCEQNLNHDAMYWYRQDPGQGLRLIYYSQIVNDFQKGDIAEGYSVSREKKESFPLTVTSAQKNPTAFYLCASSIGGGTDTQYFGPGTRLTVL.

This CDR3 is CASSITGGAETQYF. The CDR3 DNA reads as TGCGCCAGCAGCATCACAGGGGGCGCGGAGACCCAGTACTTC. The chain couples TRBV10-2 to TRBJ2-5, with 9 bases that match TRBD1. Germline V gene data show CDR1 as WSHSY and CDR2 as SAAADI. The CDR3 covers 14 residues. Trimming took 6 bases from V and 5 from J; bases not matched to a gene: 7.

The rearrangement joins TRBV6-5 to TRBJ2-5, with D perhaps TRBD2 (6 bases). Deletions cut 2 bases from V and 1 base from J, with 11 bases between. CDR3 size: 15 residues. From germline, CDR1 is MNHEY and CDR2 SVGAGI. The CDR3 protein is CASSYTRGPQETQYF. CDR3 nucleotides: TGTGCCAGCAGTTACACGCGGGGCCCCCAAGAGACCCAGTACTTC.

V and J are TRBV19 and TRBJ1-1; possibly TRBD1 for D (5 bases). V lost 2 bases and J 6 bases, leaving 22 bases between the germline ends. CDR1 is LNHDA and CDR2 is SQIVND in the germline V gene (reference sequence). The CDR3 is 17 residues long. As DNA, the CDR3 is TGTGCCAGTAGTATAACAAGGGGACGGTCGGGGGGAGCTGAAGCTTTCTTT. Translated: CASSITRGRSGGAEAFF. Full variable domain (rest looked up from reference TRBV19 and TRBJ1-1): DGGITQSPKYLFRKEGQNVTLSCEQNLNHDAMYWYRQDPGQGLRLIYYSQIVNDFQKGDIAEGYSVSREKKESFPLTVTSAQKNPTAFYLCASSITRGRSGGAEAFFGQGTRLTVV.

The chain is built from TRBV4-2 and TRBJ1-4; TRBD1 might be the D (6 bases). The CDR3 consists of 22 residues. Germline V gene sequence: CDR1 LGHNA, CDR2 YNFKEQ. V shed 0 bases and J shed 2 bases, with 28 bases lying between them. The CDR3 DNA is TGTGCCAGCAGCCAAGAGCGCGGGCTAACCCGGGGGGCGAGGGATACTAATGAAAAACTGTTTTTT. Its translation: CASSQERGLTRGARDTNEKLFF.

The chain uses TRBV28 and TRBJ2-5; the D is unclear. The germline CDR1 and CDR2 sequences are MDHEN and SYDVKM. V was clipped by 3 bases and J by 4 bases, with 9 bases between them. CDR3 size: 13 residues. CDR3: CASSFGPAETQYF. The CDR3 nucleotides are TGTGCCAGCAGTTTTGGCCCGGCAGAGACCCAGTACTTC.